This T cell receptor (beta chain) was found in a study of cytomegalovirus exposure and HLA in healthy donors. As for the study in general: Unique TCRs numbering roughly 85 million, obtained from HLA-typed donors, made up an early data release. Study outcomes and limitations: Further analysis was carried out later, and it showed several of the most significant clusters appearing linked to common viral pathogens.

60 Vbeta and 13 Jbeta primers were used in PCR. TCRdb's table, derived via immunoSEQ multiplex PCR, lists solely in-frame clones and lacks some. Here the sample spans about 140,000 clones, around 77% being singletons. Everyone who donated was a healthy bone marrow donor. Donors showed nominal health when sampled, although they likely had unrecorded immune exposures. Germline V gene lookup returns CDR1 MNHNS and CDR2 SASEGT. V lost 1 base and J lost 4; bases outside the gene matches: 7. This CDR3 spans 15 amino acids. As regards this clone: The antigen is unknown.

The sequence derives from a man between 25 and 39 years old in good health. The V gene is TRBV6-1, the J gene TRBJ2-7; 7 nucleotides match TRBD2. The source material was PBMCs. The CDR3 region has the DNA TGTGCCAGCAGTGAAGAGGGGCGGGAGTGGTACGAGCAGTACTTC. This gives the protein CASSEEGREWYEQYF.